This TCR beta chain was sequenced for a study of vaccination effects on CD4 cells after COVID-19. Germline CDR1 reads MNHNY; CDR2 reads SVGAGI (reference sequence). V was trimmed by 2 bases and J by 10 bases, leaving 12 bases between them. This CDR3 is 12 amino acids long. Viral peptide pool expansion of antigen-specific CD4+ T cells preceded sequencing in the ViraFEST assay. When less than 13 days of culture had elapsed, CD4+ T cells were isolated. Each participant received a vaccine that was either BNT162b2 or mRNA-1273, given as two doses. No vaccinee had earlier SARS-CoV-2 infection, and nucleocapsid antibodies were negative. This table comes from immunoSEQ multiplex PCR, and its TCRdb copy is limited to in-frame clones, with some not included. The repertoire has approximately 70,000 clones, about 81% of them found once; the top ten carry roughly 1.2%. About this clone itself: Antigen specificity is unknown.

The V gene is TRBV6-6, the J gene TRBJ2-7; unclear D gene. This TCR was sampled from a human donor who received a COVID-19 vaccine. This specimen was CD4+ T cells from PBMCs cultured with HCoV-229E spike peptides, taken after COVID-19 vaccination. The CDR3 protein is CASSYGPEHQYV. The CDR3 DNA is TGTGCCAGCAGTTACGGGCCAGAGCATCAGTACGTC.